The 5 T cell receptor beta chains reported below all come from one sample, sequenced in a study of T cell repertoires in cytomegalovirus infection. TCRdb used MiXCR to reprocess the reads, holding one entry per CDR3 protein. This repertoire shows 650,000 to 900,000 distinct CDR3 sequences, approximately 32% found once; its top ten account for about 12%. These receptors are not linked to any known antigen. Sequences were derived from cultured CD8+ T cells from PBMCs, sampled from culture after CMV antigen stimulation. Receptor source: a human donor in good health (CMV status not recorded). Some clones in this sample may be carry-over from other donors' samples.

This chain uses TRBV6-8 with TRBJ2-1, with 7 bases that match TRBD1. The length of the CDR3 is 14 residues. Losses at the gene ends were 5 bases for V and 5 bases for J; bases not matched to a gene: 6. Germline V gives CDR1 MNHGY, CDR2 SAAAGT. CDR3 amino acids: CASSSDRDDNEQFF. The CDR3 DNA follows: TGTGCCAGCAGTAGCGACAGGGATGACAATGAGCAGTTCTTC.

The sample holds many counts of this clonotype. J is TRBJ2-2 and V is TRBV11-3, with D unclear. V shed 4 bases and J shed 5 bases, with 8 bases lying between them. CDR1 SGHNT and CDR2 YENEEA come from the germline V gene. This CDR3 contains 13 residues. For the CDR3, the DNA is TGTGCCAGCAGCTCCGAGTTGACCGGGGAGCTGTTTTTT. Its protein is CASSSELTGELFF. Using reference TRBV11-3 and TRBJ2-2 for the parts outside the CDR3, the full variable domain is EAGVVQSPRYKIIEKKQPVAFWCNPISGHNTLYWYLQNLGQGPELLIRYENEEAVDDSQLPKDRFSAERLKGVDSTLKIQPAELGDSAVYLCASSSELTGELFFGEGSRLTVL.

This clonotype has only a few counts. The J gene is TRBJ2-7, the V gene TRBV13, with D tentatively TRBD1 (5 bases). Looked up from germline, CDR1 is PRHDT and CDR2 is FYEKMQ (reference sequence). The CDR3 has 14 residues. V was cut by 5 bases and J by 0 bases, with 11 bases left in between. Written as DNA, the CDR3 is TGTGCCAGCAGCATATGGGGCAGCTCCTACGAGCAGTACTTC. Its protein product is CASSIWGSSYEQYF. Supplemented by reference TRBV13 and TRBJ2-7, the full variable domain reads AAGVIQSPRHLIKEKRETATLKCYPIPRHDTVYWYQQGPGQDPQFLISFYEKMQSDKGSIPDRFSAQQFSDYHSELNMSSLELGDSALYFCASSIWGSSYEQYFGPGTRLTVT.

The J gene is TRBJ1-5, the V gene TRBV28, with TRBD1 identical over 11 bases. V shed 6 bases, J shed 6 bases, and the junction held 7 bases outside the gene matches. The CDR3 consists of 15 residues. Germline V CDR1 and CDR2: MDHEN, SYDVKM. CDR3 loop: CASRARTGGPQPQHF. CDR3 DNA: TGTGCCAGCAGAGCCCGGACAGGGGGCCCTCAGCCCCAGCATTTT.

This chain joins TRBV6-5 and TRBJ1-1; D uncertain. Germline V gene lookup returns CDR1 MNHEY and CDR2 SVGAGI. Trimming removed 0 bases at V and 0 bases at J, with 8 bases between. The CDR3 totals 15 residues. CDR3: CASSYSVRMNTEAFF. The CDR3 nucleotides are TGTGCCAGCAGTTACTCTGTTCGCATGAACACTGAAGCTTTCTTT.